Following are 28 T cell receptor beta chains from one sample sequenced in a study of breast tumors, draining lymph nodes, adjacent tissues. TCRdb redid the calling of the multiplex PCR reads with MiXCR, one entry per CDR3 protein. The sample comprises some 170,000 distinct CDR3 sequences, 30% to 35% of which are singletons, and 3% to 4.5% rests with the top ten. Axillary draining lymph nodes of breast cancer patients supplied the node samples. Sequenced sample: axillary lymph node tissue. The source of these receptors is a female donor with breast cancer. Some clones in this sample may be carry-over from other donors' samples.

This clonotype was counted a single time. A much larger clone lies a single base off, so this may be a read error. Because the CDR3 is missing its conserved closing phenylalanine or tryptophan, this is likely a read error. This chain uses TRBV6-2 or TRBV6-3 with TRBJ1-5; D is unclear. V lost 2 bases and J 0 bases, leaving 11 bases between the germline ends. CDR3 size: 16 residues. CDR1 and CDR2 (germline): MNHEY, SVGEGT. In DNA form, the CDR3 reads TGTGCCAGCAGTTACAACAGAGCTTATAGCAATCAGCCCCAGCATGTT. Translation: CASSYNRAYSNQPQHV.

This clonotype was observed many times. The chain has TRBV7-8 and TRBJ1-3; 10 nucleotides agree with TRBD1. After removal of 2 bases from V and 3 bases from J, the junction contained 10 bases not matched to a gene. From germline, CDR1 is SGHVS and CDR2 FQNEAQ. The CDR3 is 18 residues long. The CDR3 DNA is TGTGCCAGCAGCTTAAAGGGACAGGGGTCCGCCGGTGGAAACACCATATATTTT. Protein sequence: CASSLKGQGSAGGNTIYF. The whole variable domain, filled in from reference TRBV7-8 and TRBJ1-3, reads GAGVSQSPRYKVAKRGQDVALRCDPISGHVSLFWYQQALGQGPEFLTYFQNEAQLDKSGLPSDRFFAERPEGSVSTLKIQRTQQEDSAVYLCASSLKGQGSAGGNTIYFGEGSWLTVV.

This clonotype has ten or more counts. The chain uses TRBV9 and TRBJ1-3, with D uncertain. The ends were cut back, 0 bases at V and 2 bases at J, with 12 bases in the middle. The CDR3 has 16 residues. Germline values: CDR1 SGDLS, CDR2 YYNGEE. The CDR3 region has the DNA TGTGCCAGCAGCGTAGGTCAAGCGTCGCCTGGAAACACCATATATTTT. Protein sequence: CASSVGQASPGNTIYF.

In this sample, this clonotype turned up many times. The rearrangement uses TRBV9 and TRBJ2-2; a weak D match, TRBD2 (6 bases). Germline V gene lookup returns CDR1 SGDLS and CDR2 YYNGEE. The V end lost 2 bases, the J end lost 3 bases, and 11 bases lay between the germline ends. The CDR3 extends over 15 amino acids. The CDR3: CASSVAGWDTGELFF. The DNA for the CDR3 is TGTGCCAGCAGCGTGGCGGGATGGGACACCGGGGAGCTGTTTTTT.

Ten or more counts support this clonotype. One end of the junction fails to match germline, which may point to a read error. The gene calls are TRBV7-2 and TRBJ1-2; 9 nucleotides line up with TRBD1. Looked up from germline, CDR1 is SGHTA and CDR2 is FQGNSA. CDR3 length: 15 amino acids. This CDR3 reads CASSSRTGVNYGYPF. The CDR3 nucleotides are TGTGCCAGCAGCTCCCGGACAGGGGTTAACTATGGCTACCCCTTC.

This clonotype was picked up a small number of times. The chain is built from TRBV28 and TRBJ1-2; no reliable D call. The germline V gene has CDR1 MDHEN and CDR2 SYDVKM. Trimming cost V 10 bases and J 5 bases, with 8 bases left between them. The CDR3 contains 10 residues. The CDR3 bases are TGTGCCACCTCGGGGTATGGCTACACCTTC. This codes for CATSGYGYTF.

This clonotype was seen at least ten times. The J gene is TRBJ2-6, the V gene TRBV6-2 or TRBV6-3; no clear D. Germline V gene data show CDR1 as MNHEY and CDR2 as SVGEGT. V was cut by 6 bases and J by 4 bases, with 10 bases left in between. CDR3 length: 14 amino acids. The CDR3 nucleotides are TGTGCCAGCAGACCCATCGTCGGGGCCAACGTCCTGACTTTC. Translated, it gives CASRPIVGANVLTF.

This chain uses TRBV20-1 with TRBJ2-7, with TRBD2 matching over 9 bases. V trimming: 6 bases; J trimming: 7 bases; junction bases outside the gene matches: 4. Germline V gene lookup returns CDR1 DFQATT and CDR2 SNEGSKA (reference sequence). The length of the CDR3 is 11 residues. The CDR3 nucleotides are TGCAGTGCAGTAGCGGGGGAAGAGCAGTACTTC. Translation gives CSAVAGEEQYF.

This clonotype showed up many times. The V gene is TRBV10-2, the J gene TRBJ2-1, with D hard to call. The CDR3 contains 12 residues. V gave up 4 bases and J gave up 0 bases, with 1 base separating them. Germline CDR1 WSHSY, CDR2 SAAADI. The CDR3 region has the DNA TGCGCCAGCAGTGGCTCCTACAATGAGCAGTTCTTC. Its translation: CASSGSYNEQFF.

This clonotype was observed a handful of times. Given a much more abundant clone one base away, this may be a read error. The V and J genes are TRBV12-3 or TRBV12-4 and TRBJ2-1, with 8 bases identical to TRBD2. The V and J ends lost 3 bases and 5 bases, in that order; junction bases with no gene match: 9. CDR3 length equals 16 residues. CDR3: CASSFRVGRVDNEQFF. The CDR3 DNA is TGTGCCAGCAGTTTCAGGGTCGGGAGGGTTGACAATGAGCAGTTCTTC.

A remark on this clonotype: A much larger clone is a single base away; this may be a read error. The V and J genes are TRBV11-2 and TRBJ2-1; TRBD2 is a possible D gene (6 bases). The CDR3 is 16 amino acids. V lost 2 bases to trimming and J lost 2 bases, with 13 bases between them. The germline CDR1 and CDR2 sequences are SGHAT and FQNNGV. The DNA for the CDR3 is TGTGCCAGCAGCTTAATCGGGGGAGCCGCCTACAATGAGCAGTTCTTC. It specifies CASSLIGGAAYNEQFF.

This clonotype occurred many times. The J gene is TRBJ1-2, the V gene TRBV9, with D tentatively TRBD1 (5 bases). The CDR3 consists of 15 residues. The V gene's germline CDR1 is SGDLS and CDR2 YYNGEE. V lost 3 bases, J lost 4 bases, and 16 bases lay in between. The CDR3 DNA sequence: TGTGCCAGCAGCGCAATCCGCGGGGACCTCTATGGCTACACCTTC. Translating gives CASSAIRGDLYGYTF.

There are many counts of this clonotype. V and J are TRBV19 and TRBJ1-3; D is possibly TRBD1 (5 bases). This CDR3 is 17 amino acids long. CDR1 is LNHDA and CDR2 is SQIVND in the germline V gene (reference sequence). V was clipped by 6 bases and J by 4 bases, with 22 bases between them. The CDR3 protein is CASSPRSGRINGNTIYF. CDR3 bases: TGTGCCAGTAGCCCACGGTCAGGGCGAATAAACGGAAACACCATATATTTT. The full variable domain, in which reference TRBV19 and TRBJ1-3 provide the parts outside the CDR3, is DGGITQSPKYLFRKEGQNVTLSCEQNLNHDAMYWYRQDPGQGLRLIYYSQIVNDFQKGDIAEGYSVSREKKESFPLTVTSAQKNPTAFYLCASSPRSGRINGNTIYFGEGSWLTVV.

The sample holds many counts of this clonotype. The chain carries TRBV5-4 and TRBJ2-1; D perhaps matches TRBD2 (6 bases). The length of the CDR3 is 16 residues. V lost 4 bases, J lost 1 base, and 15 bases lay in between. CDR1 is SGHNT and CDR2 is YYREEE in the germline V gene (reference sequence). Written as DNA, the CDR3 is TGTGCCAGCAGCCCCCCCCCCGGGGGATCCTACAATGAGCAGTTCTTC. Residues: CASSPPPGGSYNEQFF. Complete variable domain (other parts from reference TRBV5-4 and TRBJ2-1): ETGVTQSPTHLIKTRGQQVTLRCSSQSGHNTVSWYQQALGQGPQFIFQYYREEENGRGNFPPRFSGLQFPNYSSELNVNALELDDSALYLCASSPPPGGSYNEQFFGPGTRLTVL.

This clonotype has a count of ten or more. The chain recombines TRBV7-2 with TRBJ2-7; D gene uncertain. The germline CDR1 and CDR2 sequences are SGHTA and FQGNSA. The length of the CDR3 is 13 residues. Between the trimmed V and J ends, which lost 5 bases and 3 bases, there was a span of 11 bases. CDR3 nucleotide sequence: TGTGCCAGCAGCCCGGAGTCTATCTACGAGCAGTACTTC. Residues: CASSPESIYEQYF.

As for this clonotype: This sequence may be a read error, since a much larger clone differs from it by one base. V and J are TRBV4-1 and TRBJ2-1; 8 positions agree with TRBD2. The junction had 9 bases not matched to a gene; V was cut back by 4 bases and J by 4 bases. The germline V gene encodes CDR1 MGHRA and CDR2 YSYEKL. The CDR3 runs 16 residues. The CDR3 sequence: CASSPIGRGDYNEQFF. The CDR3 coding sequence is TGCGCCAGCAGCCCTATAGGGCGGGGGGATTACAATGAGCAGTTCTTC.

This clonotype was detected many times. V usage is TRBV19 and J usage is TRBJ1-2; unclear D gene. Germline V gene sequence: CDR1 LNHDA, CDR2 SQIVND (reference sequence). Between the trimmed V and J ends, which lost 5 bases and 8 bases, there was a span of 12 bases. The CDR3 runs 12 residues. For the CDR3, the DNA is TGTGCCAGTAGTCAAAGCATTCGAGGCTACACCTTC. As protein: CASSQSIRGYTF.

This clonotype was found once. The chain recombines TRBV24-1 with TRBJ2-2; 9 positions match TRBD1. The CDR3 is made up of 15 amino acids. The V gene end was trimmed by 7 bases and the J gene end by 5 bases; junction bases not matched to a gene: 7. Germline CDR1 reads KGHDR; CDR2 reads SFDVKD. DNA of the CDR3: TGTGCCACCAGCCCATGCGACAGGGGGACCGGGGAGCTGTTTTTT. Encoded protein: CATSPCDRGTGELFF.

This clonotype was seen at least ten times. The genes are TRBV5-1 and TRBJ2-6; possible D gene TRBD1, 6 bases. The CDR3 spans 18 residues. The V gene's germline CDR1 is SGHRS and CDR2 YFSETQ. The V gene lost 5 bases and the J gene lost 0 bases, with 18 bases spanning the gap. CDR3 residues: CASRRQPGQLSGANVLTF. The CDR3 DNA reads TGCGCCAGCAGAAGACAACCGGGACAACTCTCTGGGGCCAACGTCCTGACTTTC.

This clonotype was detected ten times or more. The CDR3 protein is CAISESVGQGYEQYF. For the CDR3, the DNA is TGTGCCATCAGTGAGTCGGTGGGACAGGGGTACGAGCAGTACTTC. The chain is built from TRBV10-3 and TRBJ2-7, with TRBD1 identical over 10 bases. Trimming cost V 0 bases and J 4 bases; bases outside gene matches: 3. The CDR3 covers 15 residues. Looked up from germline, CDR1 is ENHRY and CDR2 is SYGVKD.

This clonotype was seen ten or more times. This chain joins TRBV12-3 or TRBV12-4 and TRBJ2-5, with D possibly being TRBD2 (6 bases). The CDR3 has 15 amino acids. V gave up 6 bases and J gave up 2 bases, with 16 bases separating them. The CDR3 loop is CASSRNRDFQETQYF. CDR3 DNA: TGTGCCAGCAGCCGAAACCGGGACTTTCAAGAGACCCAGTACTTC.

This clonotype was seen a single time. For the CDR3, the DNA is TGCGCCAGCAGTAAAAGGACTTCGAATGAAAAACTGTTTTTT. Translating it yields CASSKRTSNEKLFF. This chain uses TRBV5-1 with TRBJ1-4; D not resolved. The V and J ends lost 5 bases and 5 bases respectively, with 13 bases between them. Germline assignment: CDR1 SGHRS and CDR2 YFSETQ. This CDR3 is 14 amino acids long.

Concerning this clonotype itself: It may be a read error: a sequence one base away is much more abundant. V is TRBV6-6 and J is TRBJ2-7, with TRBD2 matching over 15 bases. The CDR3 loop spans 15 amino acids. Per the germline V gene, CDR1 is MNHNY and CDR2 is SVGAGI (reference sequence). Here the CDR3 reads CASSHGTSGRYGQYF. DNA for the CDR3: TGTGCCAGCAGTCACGGGACTAGCGGGAGGTACGGGCAGTACTTC.

This clonotype was detected ten times or more. V is TRBV7-3 and J is TRBJ2-1; 7 bases are a match to TRBD2. Germline V lookup: CDR1 SGHTA, CDR2 FQGTGA. Trimming took 5 bases from V and 5 from J; bases not matched to a gene: 9. The CDR3 length is 15 residues. Here the CDR3 reads CASSQSGKANNEQFF. DNA for the CDR3: TGTGCCAGCAGCCAAAGCGGGAAGGCCAACAATGAGCAGTTCTTC.

Concerning this clonotype itself: This may be a read error, as it is one base from a much larger clone. The V call is TRBV20-1, the J call TRBJ2-3; TRBD2 matches 7 bases. Germline CDR1 DFQATT, CDR2 SNEGSKA (reference sequence). The J segment lost 7 bases and the V segment lost 5 bases, leaving 15 bases of the junction unmatched. This CDR3 spans 15 amino acids. In DNA form, the CDR3 reads TGCAGTGCTTCCGTCGGGACCCCCGGGGGGAATACGCAGTATTTT. The encoded protein is CSASVGTPGGNTQYF.

As regards this clonotype: In this CDR3 the conserved last residue, phenylalanine or tryptophan, is missing, so a read error is likely. Because the CDR3's place on the DNA is in doubt, the DNA is left out and the CDR3 is given as listed by TCRdb. J is TRBJ2-5 and V is TRBV12-3 or TRBV12-4; the D call in the table, TRBD1, was not verified against the DNA. The CDR3 totals 13 residues, both ends included. The CDR3 loop is CASAPGGRKRPST.

The gene calls are TRBV6-4 and TRBJ2-3, with D perhaps given as TRBD1 or TRBD2 (5 bases each). The CDR3 length is 15 residues. Germline V gene data show CDR1 as MRHNA and CDR2 as SNTAGT. V lost 6 bases, J lost 0 bases, and 13 bases lay in between. The CDR3 protein is CASSTWGGSTDTQYF. In DNA form, the CDR3 reads TGTGCCAGCAGCACCTGGGGCGGGAGCACAGATACGCAGTATTTT.

J is TRBJ2-2 and V is TRBV11-2; the D is unclear. Germline CDR1 and CDR2: SGHAT and FQNNGV. Trimming pared 5 bases from V and 11 bases from J, leaving 9 bases between. CDR3 length: 11 amino acids. CDR3 sequence (DNA): TGTGCCAGCAGCCCCTCCCGTGAGCTGTTTTTT. It is translated as CASSPSRELFF.